This is a list of T cell receptor beta chains from one sample in a study of OX40 agonist ivuxolimab in advanced cancers. Assay: immunoSEQ multiplex PCR; the TCRdb copy retains only in-frame clones and omits some. The sample yields tens of thousands of clones, about 81% seen once. Specimen: CD4+ or CD8+ T cells sorted from blood, collected in a trial of the OX40 agonist ivuxolimab. The receptors originated from an adult with an advanced solid tumor such as melanoma, head and neck, liver or kidney cancer. The conserved cysteine and the conserved F or W are not part of the CDR3 here. Some rows have no size entry. The others give once, few or many, or a class for an expanded clone.

clone size: NA
V gene: TRBV28
CDR3 protein: ASSPDRVQPQH

clone size: NA
V gene: TRBV6-5
CDR3 protein: ASSSLAGVNTGELF

clone size: few
V gene: TRBV18
CDR3 protein: ASSRGSSTYEQY

clone size: NA
V gene: TRBV9
CDR3 protein: ASSPQTGMNTEAF

clone size: NA
V gene: TRBV29-1
CDR3 protein: SVEDPGQGGGSGYEQY

clone size: NA
V gene: TRBV4-2
CDR3 protein: ASSQDSGGTVLSEQY

clone size: NA
V gene: TRBV6-1
CDR3 protein: ASKTGRNTGELF

clone size: NA
V gene: TRBV5-4
CDR3 protein: ASSYPIGTQY

clone size: NA
V gene: TRBV28
CDR3 protein: ASSNPSGSYEQY

clone size: NA
V gene: TRBV28
CDR3 protein: ASRTGNTGELF

clone size: once
V gene: TRBV6-1
CDR3 protein: ASQRAFGGNEQF

clone size: NA
V gene: TRBV7-2
CDR3 protein: ASSLDPAVNEQF

clone size: NA
V gene: TRBV2
CDR3 protein: ASSEASGILGNTIY

clone size: NA
V gene: TRBV4-1
CDR3 protein: ASSPGAPSTDTQY

clone size: once
V gene: TRBV2
CDR3 protein: ASSRDRHTRYT

clone size: NA
V gene: TRBV6-6
CDR3 protein: ASSSVPDSSGNTIY

clone size: NA
V gene: TRBV7-8
CDR3 protein: ASSLLAGSYNEQF

clone size: NA
V gene: TRBV29-1
CDR3 protein: SVFPGSYNEQF

clone size: once
V gene: TRBV7-2
CDR3 protein: ASSSQIVDTGELF

clone size: NA
V gene: TRBV11-2
CDR3 protein: ASSHFQGPYNEQF

clone size: NA
V gene: TRBV7-2
CDR3 protein: ASSSGGLAGTDTQY

clone size: once
V gene: TRBV19
CDR3 protein: ASLGQGGNEQY

clone size: NA
V gene: TRBV9
CDR3 protein: ASSVSTGGRRTDTQY

clone size: NA
V gene: TRBV6-9
CDR3 protein: ASSLAGGGSSPLH

clone size: NA
V gene: TRBV7-2
CDR3 protein: ASSLEAPPSYEQY

clone size: NA
V gene: TRBV2
CDR3 protein: ASSPPPGGNQPQH

clone size: NA
V gene: TRBV29-1
CDR3 protein: SVERGQGASEAF

clone size: NA
V gene: TRBV7-9
CDR3 protein: ASSSIQGDEQY

clone size: NA
V gene: TRBV19
CDR3 protein: ASSISGLGELF

clone size: NA
V gene: TRBV29-1
CDR3 protein: SVEGGPITDTQY

clone size: NA
V gene: TRBV7-9
CDR3 protein: ASSLESVGYGYT

clone size: NA
V gene: TRBV10-1
CDR3 protein: ASSESTGPTDTQY

clone size: NA
V gene: TRBV7-3
CDR3 protein: ASSLANTDTQY

clone size: NA
V gene: TRBV30
CDR3 protein: AWSPGTNEKLF

clone size: few
V gene: TRBV2
CDR3 protein: ASSEDRATDTEAF

clone size: NA
V gene: TRBV19
CDR3 protein: ASSIQLAGGRNEQF

clone size: NA
V gene: TRBV7-3
CDR3 protein: ASSKPTSGGEETQY

clone size: NA
V gene: TRBV28
CDR3 protein: ASSRNAGTRLEAF

clone size: NA
V gene: TRBV27
CDR3 protein: ASSPRGASTGELF

clone size: NA
V gene: TRBV19
CDR3 protein: ASKAVSGRQNEQF

clone size: NA
V gene: TRBV6-5
CDR3 protein: ASGKNTEAF

clone size: few
V gene: TRBV11-1
CDR3 protein: ASSPDLGANVLT

clone size: NA
V gene: TRBV19
CDR3 protein: ASMSGQQNTEAF

clone size: once
V gene: TRBV6-6
CDR3 protein: ASRTDRDGANVLT

clone size: NA
V gene: TRBV12-2
CDR3 protein: ASRPLGDRGGEQY

clone size: NA
V gene: TRBV5-4
CDR3 protein: ASRSLAGGPREQY